Here is one T cell receptor beta chain with its context. Germline V CDR1 and CDR2: LGHDT, YNNKEL (reference sequence). The CDR3 sequence is 15 residues long. Trimming removed 1 base at V and 6 bases at J, with 13 bases between. In the source study's methods: Estimated nucleated cell counts came from reference gene primer amplification. The repertoire was sequenced with immunoSEQ multiplex PCR; TCRdb's copy has only in-frame clones and lacks some. V and J calls and clone size come straight from that table; D and trimming were deduced from the DNA. The data hold hundreds of thousands of clones, with 85% to 90% observed a single time. The source of the sample is a study of blood T cell repertoires in COVID-19. Study overall: COVID-19 samples collected from the United States, Italy and Spain covered acute and convalescent phases.

This TCR came from a woman aged 35 to 49 who had recovered from COVID-19. The specimen sequenced was peripheral blood. V and J are TRBV3-1 (or the pseudogene TRBV3-2) and TRBJ2-1; D not certain. The CDR3 here is CASSQGVGQTNEQFF. CDR3 DNA: TGTGCCAGCAGCCAAGGGGTTGGGCAAACCAATGAGCAGTTCTTC.